This T cell receptor beta chain was sequenced for a study of identical twins. Trimming took 5 bases from V and 6 from J, leaving 13 bases between them. The CDR3 is made up of 13 amino acids. The sample holds many counts of this clonotype. A universal primer site came from template switching; cDNA carried unique molecular identifiers. TCRdb itself ran the 5' RACE reads through MiXCR, one entry per CDR3 protein. The data show under 250,000 distinct CDR3 sequences, roughly 12% seen once. This same sample was also taken into another study, of yellow fever vaccine responses in identical twins.

Sequencing was carried out using memory (CD45RO+) T cells sorted from blood. This sequence joins TRBV12-3 or TRBV12-4 and TRBJ1-1; possibly TRBD1 for D (5 bases). The sequence came from a young woman in good health. The DNA of the CDR3 is TGTGCCAGCAGTGTGAGCAGGGACCCTGAAGCTTTCTTT. Its translation: CASSVSRDPEAFF.